The following is a T cell receptor beta chain sequence with its context. The antigen this receptor binds is unknown. Within one base of it there is no much larger clone, and no base qualities were kept. The trial excluded patients who had a history of autoimmune disease or who were on systemic immunosuppression. Peripheral blood for TCR sequencing was collected from all dose cohorts at baseline, on cycle 4 day 1, and on cycle 7 day 1. The samples were taken from a phase I, first-in-human, multicenter, open-label dose-escalation trial of ivuxolimab. Adults with locally advanced or metastatic melanoma, renal cell, hepatocellular, or head and neck squamous cell carcinoma were enrolled in the trial. Before TCR sequencing, CD4+ and CD8+ T cells were separately sorted from peripheral blood. The data derive from a study of OX40 agonist ivuxolimab in advanced cancers. About the full investigation: Ivuxolimab, which targeted the costimulatory receptor OX40 (CD134), was an agonistic, fully human IgG2 monoclonal antibody. Intravenous ivuxolimab was administered to patients every 2 weeks at six dose levels: 0.01, 0.1, 0.3, 1.5, 3 and 10 mg/kg. In the dose-escalation cohort, approximately 82% of patients were male, and the mean age was approximately 60 years, with a range of 23 to 79. Partial responses were achieved by three dose-escalation patients, of whom one had hepatocellular carcinoma and two had cutaneous melanoma. Prior anti-PD-1, anti-PD-L1 or anti-CTLA-4 therapy was permitted, and checkpoint inhibitors had been received by around 40% of dose-escalation patients. Peripheral TCRbeta sequencing aimed to test whether ivuxolimab altered TCR sequence diversity and caused clonal T-cell expansion. The monotherapy dose-escalation portion (N of about 47 patients) of the phase I ivuxolimab trial is reported in the paper. Of the roughly 52 dose-escalation patients, hepatocellular carcinoma was present in about 20, melanoma in around 15, renal cell carcinoma in 9 and head and neck cancer in 9.

Broader findings and caveats from the paper: The antigen specificity of the peripheral T cells that underwent clonal expansion was not determined. At doses of 0.1 to 3.0 mg/kg, clonal expansion of both CD4+ and CD8+ blood T cells was observed from baseline to week 6. In the 0.1-3.0 mg/kg groups, partial responders had among the lowest normalized peripheral clonal expansion, particularly in CD8+ T cells. Low levels of normalized T-cell clonal expansion were also seen in some patients who did not respond. On average, CD8+ T cells showed more expanded clones than CD4+ T cells after ivuxolimab.

Genomic DNA was extracted from sorted cells for sequencing of the TCRbeta CDR3 region. The immunoSEQ Assay was used to sequence the TCRbeta CDR3 regions. TCRdb's version of the immuneACCESS table is confined to in-frame rearrangements and falls short of the full clone set. An unresolved V gene accounts for under half of the shortfall where checked; the remainder is of unknown origin. This sample has approximately 87,000 clones in its table, and roughly 89% of those were observed once. The ten largest clones take up about 0.87% of the sample. The CDR3 runs 12 residues from the cysteine to the phenylalanine. CDR3 DNA is the only sequence kept; it has 36 bases, read in frame from the first base. The germline V gene sets CDR1 to MDHEN and CDR2 to SYDVKM. The junction carries 6 bases between V and J, which are trimmed by 6 bases and 4 bases respectively.

Here the chain combines TRBV28 and TRBJ2-2, and the D gene may be TRBD2, 5 bases matching. The sequencing used CD4+ or CD8+ T cells sorted from blood, collected in a trial of the OX40 agonist ivuxolimab. The TCR was taken from an adult with an advanced solid tumor such as melanoma, head and neck, liver or kidney cancer. The DNA sequence is given as TGTGCCAGCAGCCGGGGCACCGGGGAGCTGTTTTTT. Protein translation: CASSRGTGELFF.